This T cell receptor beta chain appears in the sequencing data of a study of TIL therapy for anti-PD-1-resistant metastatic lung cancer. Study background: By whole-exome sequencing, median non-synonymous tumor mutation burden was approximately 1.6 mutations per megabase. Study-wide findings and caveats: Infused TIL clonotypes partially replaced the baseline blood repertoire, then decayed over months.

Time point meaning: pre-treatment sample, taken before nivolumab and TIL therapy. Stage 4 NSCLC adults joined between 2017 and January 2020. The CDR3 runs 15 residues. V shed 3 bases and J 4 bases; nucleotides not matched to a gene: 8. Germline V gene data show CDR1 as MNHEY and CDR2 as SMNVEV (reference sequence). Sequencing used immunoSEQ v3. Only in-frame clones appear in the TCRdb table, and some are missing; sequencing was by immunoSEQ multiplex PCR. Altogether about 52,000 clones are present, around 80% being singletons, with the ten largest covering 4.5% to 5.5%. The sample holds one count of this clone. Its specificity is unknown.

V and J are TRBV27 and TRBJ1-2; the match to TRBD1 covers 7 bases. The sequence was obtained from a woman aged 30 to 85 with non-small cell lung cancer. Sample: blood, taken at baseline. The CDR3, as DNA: TGTGCCAGCAGTTTGGAACAGGGGCACTCCTATGGCTACACCTTC. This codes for CASSLEQGHSYGYTF.